Shown below are 32 T cell receptor beta chains from a single sample sequenced in a study of immune evolution from preneoplasia to lung adenocarcinoma. Profiling relied on immunoSEQ multiplex PCR, and the TCRdb table lists in-frame clones only, not all of them. The data show roughly 4,500 clones, with approximately 89% seen just once and about 2.3% held by the top ten. Sequenced material: FFPE lung adenocarcinoma in situ tissue. The receptors here all came from a person aged 55-80 years with lung adenocarcinoma.

The rearrangement links TRBV10-3 to TRBJ1-1; TRBD1 aligns across 7 bases. CDR3 length equals 14 residues. V was clipped by 6 bases and J by 1 base; unmatched bases: 5. CDR1 and CDR2 (germline): ENHRY, SYGVKD. In DNA form, the CDR3 reads TGTGCCATCAGGGGGGACAGCCCGAACACTGAAGCTTTCTTT. Protein: CAIRGDSPNTEAFF.

The chain uses TRBV6-1 and TRBJ2-1; 11 bases are a match to TRBD2. The CDR3 has 14 amino acids. With V trimmed by 11 bases and J by 8 bases, 11 bases remained unmatched. The germline V gene encodes CDR1 MNHNS and CDR2 SASEGT. CDR3 nucleotides: TGTGCCCTAGCGGGGGGCGGTGGTTCGGATGAGCAGTTCTTC. Translating it yields CALAGGGGSDEQFF.

This sequence joins TRBV11-2 and TRBJ2-5, with 7 bases lining up with TRBD1. CDR1 SGHAT and CDR2 FQNNGV come from the germline V gene. J lost 5 bases, V lost 4 bases, and 7 bases had no gene match. This CDR3 spans 14 amino acids. Here the CDR3 reads CASSSLGTAETQYF. The CDR3 coding sequence is TGTGCCAGCAGCTCCCTCGGGACAGCGGAGACCCAGTACTTC. The whole variable domain, remainder taken from reference TRBV11-2 and TRBJ2-5, is EAGVAQSPRYKIIEKRQSVAFWCNPISGHATLYWYQQILGQGPKLLIQFQNNGVVDDSQLPKDRFSAERLKGVDSTLKIQPAKLEDSAVYLCASSSLGTAETQYFGPGTRLLVL.

The gene calls are TRBV7-2 and TRBJ2-1, with D uncertain. The CDR3 extends over 12 amino acids. Germline V lookup: CDR1 SGHTA, CDR2 FQGNSA. The ends were cut back, 1 base at V and 10 bases at J, with 8 bases in the middle. The CDR3 DNA reads TGTGCCAGCAGCTTAGTTCGTTGGGAGCAGTTCTTC. This translates into CASSLVRWEQFF.

As concerns this clone: In the same sample, other DNA sequences code for this CDR3. This chain connects TRBV6-5 to TRBJ1-6; the D gene is possibly TRBD1 (6 bases). The germline V gene has CDR1 MNHEY and CDR2 SVGAGI. The CDR3 contains 15 residues. V lost 3 bases, J lost 5 bases, and 11 bases lay in between. CDR3 protein: CASSYTTGDNSPLHF. CDR3 coding DNA: TGTGCCAGCAGTTATACGACAGGCGATAATTCACCCCTCCACTTT.

The genes are TRBV6-5 and TRBJ2-1, with D unclear. Trimming stripped 6 bases from V and 0 bases from J, with 9 bases between. Germline V gene lookup returns CDR1 MNHEY and CDR2 SVGAGI. The CDR3 is 14 residues long. CDR3 bases: TGTGCCAGCAGCGGTCAAAGCTCCTACAATGAGCAGTTCTTC. It is translated as CASSGQSSYNEQFF.

V is TRBV5-1 and J is TRBJ1-6; D is ambiguous. Germline CDR1 reads SGHRS; CDR2 reads YFSETQ. The ends were cut back, 4 bases at V and 2 bases at J, with 10 bases in the middle. The CDR3 loop spans 15 amino acids. CDR3 in amino acids: CASSDRATYNSPLHF. For the CDR3, the DNA is TGCGCCAGCAGCGACCGGGCTACCTATAATTCACCCCTCCACTTT.

The chain couples TRBV5-1 to TRBJ1-3; no clear D gene. CDR1 is SGHRS and CDR2 is YFSETQ in the germline V gene. Trimming took 2 bases from V and 4 from J, leaving 10 bases between them. This CDR3 spans 14 amino acids. The CDR3 DNA sequence: TGCGCCAGCAGCTTCGGAGGGAAAGGAAACACCATATATTTT. Translating it yields CASSFGGKGNTIYF.

As concerns this clone: Other DNA sequences in this sample translate to the same CDR3. This chain connects TRBV7-8 to TRBJ1-3; D uncertain. The germline V and J ends were trimmed by 2 bases and 0 bases, with 5 bases remaining between them. The V gene's germline CDR1 is SGHVS and CDR2 FQNEAQ. The CDR3 consists of 14 residues. CDR3 in DNA: TGTGCCAGCAGCTTAACGGGCTCTGGAAACACCATATATTTT. It translates to CASSLTGSGNTIYF.

This rearrangement joins TRBV6-5 to TRBJ2-5; 8 bases line up with TRBD1. J gave up 5 bases and V 6 bases, and 8 bases lay outside the gene matches. The CDR3 runs to 14 residues. Per the germline V gene, CDR1 is MNHEY and CDR2 is SVGAGI. The CDR3 here is CASRYHDRGETQYF. The CDR3 DNA is TGTGCCAGCAGATACCATGACAGGGGCGAGACCCAGTACTTC.

The chain combines TRBV29-1 with TRBJ1-1; D is perhaps TRBD1 (6 bases). Trimming removed 6 bases from V and 10 bases from J, with 18 bases in between. The CDR3 has 12 residues. Per germline, CDR1 SQVTM and CDR2 ANQGSEA. The CDR3: CSVPSVGGRAFF. For the CDR3, the DNA is TGCAGCGTGCCCTCGGTAGGGGGTAGAGCTTTCTTT.

The chain employs TRBV2 and TRBJ1-6; 8 bases fit TRBD1. The trim removed 5 bases at V and 7 bases at J, leaving 7 bases unmatched. Germline-derived CDR1 and CDR2 are SNHLY and FYNNEI. This CDR3 spans 15 amino acids. The CDR3 loop is CASSQKRQGNSPLHF. The CDR3 nucleotides read TGTGCCAGCAGTCAGAAAAGACAGGGGAATTCACCCCTCCACTTT. Full variable domain (rest looked up from reference TRBV2 and TRBJ1-6): EPEVTQTPSHQVTQMGQEVILRCVPISNHLYFYWYRQILGQKVEFLVSFYNNEISEKSEIFDDQFSVERPDGSNFTLKIRSTKLEDSAMYFCASSQKRQGNSPLHFGNGTRLTVT.

J is TRBJ1-2 and V is TRBV9; D is possibly TRBD1 (5 bases). The CDR3 runs to 12 residues. Trimming left V 7 bases short and J 8 bases short, with 15 bases between. Germline V gene sequence: CDR1 SGDLS, CDR2 YYNGEE. The CDR3 DNA is TGTGCCAGCGGCGGGGGAGCTAGGGGCTACACCTTC. Amino acids: CASGGGARGYTF.

The gene calls are TRBV19 and TRBJ1-5, with D uncertain. Trimming took off 3 bases at V and 2 bases at J, with 11 bases between the two ends. CDR3 size: 15 residues. Germline V lookup: CDR1 LNHDA, CDR2 SQIVND (reference sequence). CDR3 DNA: TGTGCCAGTAGTATTTTAGGTTTGGGCAATCAGCCCCAGCATTTT. It codes for CASSILGLGNQPQHF.

The chain employs TRBV5-6 and TRBJ1-5, with D unresolved. The germline V and J ends were trimmed by 1 base and 4 bases, with 12 bases remaining between them. The CDR3 runs 15 residues. From germline, CDR1 is SGHDT and CDR2 YYEEEE. The CDR3 nucleotides read TGTGCCAGCAGCTTGAGGAGGCGAGAGAATCAGCCCCAGCATTTT. As protein: CASSLRRRENQPQHF.

The genes are TRBV7-2 and TRBJ1-2; the D gene is possibly TRBD1 (5 bases). The CDR3 totals 12 residues. CDR1 is SGHTA, CDR2 FQGNSA, per germline. Trimming took 3 bases from V and 6 from J, leaving 8 bases between them. The CDR3 sequence: CASSFQGDGYTF. The CDR3 DNA sequence: TGTGCCAGCAGCTTCCAGGGTGATGGCTACACCTTC.

The chain uses TRBV30 and TRBJ1-3; TRBD1 matches 8 bases. The V and J ends lost 3 bases and 0 bases, in that order; junction bases with no gene match: 4. CDR1 is GTSNPN and CDR2 is SVGIG in the germline V gene (reference sequence). CDR3 length equals 15 residues. The CDR3: CAWRGDRYSGNTIYF. The CDR3 coding sequence is TGTGCCTGGAGGGGGGACAGGTACTCTGGAAACACCATATATTTT.

The chain is built from TRBV14 and TRBJ2-1, with 12 bases matching TRBD2. CDR3 size: 19 residues. Germline assignment: CDR1 SGHDN and CDR2 FVKESK. V dropped 0 bases and J dropped 3; count of bases not matched to a gene: 9. The CDR3 coding sequence is TGTGCCAGCAGCCAAGATCATCCCCTAGCGGGAGGGATCTACAATGAGCAGTTCTTC. Encoded protein: CASSQDHPLAGGIYNEQFF.

This clone has only one observation. The chain employs TRBV20-1 and TRBJ2-3; 8 positions match TRBD2. V lost 6 bases to trimming and J lost 5 bases; unmatched junction nucleotides: 1. The germline V gene encodes CDR1 DFQATT and CDR2 SNEGSKA (reference sequence). This CDR3 region has 11 residues. The CDR3, as DNA: TGCAGTGCCGGGACTAGAGATACGCAGTATTTT. This gives the protein CSAGTRDTQYF.

The CDR3, as DNA: TGTGCCAGCAGTTATCGCGGGGGTAGTGGGACTGAAGCTTTCTTT. Its translation is CASSYRGGSGTEAFF. This chain joins TRBV28 and TRBJ1-1, with D perhaps matching TRBD1 (5 bases). Germline CDR1 MDHEN, CDR2 SYDVKM. The V end was cut by 4 bases, the J end by 5 bases, with 17 bases between. The CDR3 totals 15 residues.

The chain links TRBV30 to TRBJ2-1, with TRBD1 matching 10 bases. With 7 bases clipped from V and 7 bases from J, the junction kept 7 bases outside the gene matches. The CDR3 contains 13 residues. CDR1 and CDR2 from the germline V gene are GTSNPN and SVGIG (reference sequence). This CDR3 reads CALGQGGLNEQFF. The CDR3 coding sequence is TGTGCCTTAGGACAGGGGGGTTTGAATGAGCAGTTCTTC.

The chain links TRBV28 to TRBJ1-2; D is undetermined. V lost 6 bases and J 5 bases, leaving 13 bases between the germline ends. The length of the CDR3 is 13 residues. Germline CDR1 and CDR2: MDHEN and SYDVKM. The CDR3 DNA follows: TGTGCCAGCAGCATCGGGATACGATATGGCTACACCTTC. Its translation is CASSIGIRYGYTF.

V is TRBV7-2 and J is TRBJ2-1, with 11 bases identical to TRBD2. The J segment lost 9 bases and the V segment lost 0 bases, leaving 7 bases of the junction unmatched. Germline V gene data show CDR1 as SGHTA and CDR2 as FQGNSA. The CDR3 contains 16 residues. This CDR3 is CASSLASTSGKVEQFF. CDR3 coding DNA: TGTGCCAGCAGCTTAGCTTCGACTAGCGGGAAGGTTGAGCAGTTCTTC. Using reference TRBV7-2 and TRBJ2-1 for the parts outside the CDR3, the full variable domain is GAGVSQSPSNKVTEKGKDVELRCDPISGHTALYWYRQSLGQGLEFLIYFQGNSAPDKSGLPSDRFSAERTGGSVSTLTIQRTQQEDSAVYLCASSLASTSGKVEQFFGPGTRLTVL.

This rearrangement joins TRBV5-6 to TRBJ2-5; TRBD1 matches at 9 bases. The CDR3 has 13 amino acids. Germline CDR1 reads SGHDT; CDR2 reads YYEEEE. The CDR3 coding sequence is TGTGCTAGTATCGGGACAGGGCTAGAGACCCAGTACTTC. Its translation is CASIGTGLETQYF.

The sample holds one count of this clone. The chain uses TRBV28 and TRBJ1-1; TRBD1 aligns across 8 bases. Trimming cost V 6 bases and J 4 bases; bases outside gene matches: 1. Germline CDR1 MDHEN, CDR2 SYDVKM. The CDR3 spans 12 residues. The CDR3 bases are TGTGCCAGCAGAACAGGGGGCACTGAAGCTTTCTTT. It encodes CASRTGGTEAFF.

The chain joins TRBV7-9 to TRBJ1-2, with D possibly matching TRBD1 (6 bases). Trimming stripped 5 bases from V and 0 bases from J, with 13 bases between. CDR1 and CDR2 (germline): SEHNR, FQNEAQ (reference sequence). There are 15 residues in the CDR3. The CDR3 sequence is CASSPRDTPNYGYTF. In DNA form, the CDR3 reads TGTGCCAGCAGCCCCCGGGACACCCCTAACTATGGCTACACCTTC.

This clone was detected a few times. This chain's CDR3 is CASSLGRAETQYF. The CDR3 region has the DNA TGCGCCAGCAGCTTGGGCAGGGCGGAGACCCAGTACTTC. The J gene is TRBJ2-5, the V gene TRBV5-1; perhaps TRBD1 as D (5 bases). This CDR3 is built from 13 residues. Per the germline V gene, CDR1 is SGHRS and CDR2 is YFSETQ. V lost 0 bases and J lost 5, with 8 bases in between.

The V call is TRBV6-6, the J call TRBJ2-2, with 9 positions matching TRBD1. This CDR3 has 15 amino acids. With V trimmed by 4 bases and J by 4 bases, 4 bases remained unmatched. CDR1 and CDR2 from the germline V gene are MNHNY and SVGAGI (reference sequence). The CDR3 DNA is TGTGCCAGCAGTTCTGGACAGGGGTTCACCGGGGAGCTGTTTTTT. This sequence encodes CASSSGQGFTGELFF.

The rearrangement links TRBV10-2 to TRBJ2-7; D uncertain. The V gene's germline CDR1 is WSHSY and CDR2 SAAADI. The CDR3 length is 15 residues. The V and J ends lost 0 bases and 6 bases respectively, with 15 bases between them. CDR3 nucleotides: TGCGCCAGCAGTGAGTCGACATTACTTGGATCCGAGCAGTACTTC. Protein product: CASSESTLLGSEQYF.

This rearrangement joins TRBV11-2 to TRBJ2-2; D is undetermined. The V end lost 5 bases, the J end lost 6 bases, and 16 bases lay between the germline ends. The CDR3 consists of 15 residues. Germline lookup yields CDR1 SGHAT and CDR2 FQNNGV. CDR3 nucleotides: TGTGCCAGCAGCACCAGCAGCCGTATGGCCGGGGAGCTGTTTTTT. This gives the protein CASSTSSRMAGELFF. Together with reference TRBV11-2 and TRBJ2-2, the CDR3 gives the full variable domain: EAGVAQSPRYKIIEKRQSVAFWCNPISGHATLYWYQQILGQGPKLLIQFQNNGVVDDSQLPKDRFSAERLKGVDSTLKIQPAKLEDSAVYLCASSTSSRMAGELFFGEGSRLTVL.

The V and J genes are TRBV2 and TRBJ2-1, with 7 bases fitting TRBD2. The ends lost 6 bases at V and 10 bases at J; junction bases unmatched: 6. The CDR3 has 12 residues. Germline V lookup: CDR1 SNHLY, CDR2 FYNNEI. The CDR3 protein is CASSGSGWEQFF. Here the CDR3 DNA reads TGTGCCAGCAGCGGTAGCGGGTGGGAGCAGTTCTTC.

The genes are TRBV25-1 and TRBJ1-1; TRBD1 aligns across 10 bases. The trim removed 6 bases at V and 3 bases at J, leaving 10 bases unmatched. The CDR3 totals 16 residues. Germline V gives CDR1 MGHDK, CDR2 SYGVNS. CDR3 loop: CASRRQGARVDTEAFF. The CDR3 bases are TGTGCCAGCAGGCGACAGGGGGCGCGGGTTGACACTGAAGCTTTCTTT.